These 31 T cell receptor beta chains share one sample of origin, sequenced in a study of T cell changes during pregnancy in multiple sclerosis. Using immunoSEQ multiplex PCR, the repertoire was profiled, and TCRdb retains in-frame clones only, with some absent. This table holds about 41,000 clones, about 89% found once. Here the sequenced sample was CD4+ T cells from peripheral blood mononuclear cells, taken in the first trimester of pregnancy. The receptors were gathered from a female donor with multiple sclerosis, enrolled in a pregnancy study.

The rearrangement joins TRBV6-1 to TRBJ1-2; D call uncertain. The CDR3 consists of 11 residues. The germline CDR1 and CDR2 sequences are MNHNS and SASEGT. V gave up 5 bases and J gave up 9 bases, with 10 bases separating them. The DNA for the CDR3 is TGTGCCAGCAGTACTGTCAATAGCTACACCTTC. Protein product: CASSTVNSYTF.

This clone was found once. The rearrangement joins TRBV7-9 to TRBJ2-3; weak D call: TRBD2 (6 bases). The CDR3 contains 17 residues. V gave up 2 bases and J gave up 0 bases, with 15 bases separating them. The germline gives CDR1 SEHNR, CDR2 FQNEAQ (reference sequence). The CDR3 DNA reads TGTGCCAGCAGCTTAAGATCGGGCGGGGCTAGCACAGATACGCAGTATTTT. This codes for CASSLRSGGASTDTQYF. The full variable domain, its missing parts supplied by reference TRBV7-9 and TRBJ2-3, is DTGVSQNPRHKITKRGQNVTFRCDPISEHNRLYWYRQTLGQGPEFLTYFQNEAQLEKSRLLSDRFSAERPKGSFSTLEIQRTEQGDSAMYLCASSLRSGGASTDTQYFGPGTRLTVL.

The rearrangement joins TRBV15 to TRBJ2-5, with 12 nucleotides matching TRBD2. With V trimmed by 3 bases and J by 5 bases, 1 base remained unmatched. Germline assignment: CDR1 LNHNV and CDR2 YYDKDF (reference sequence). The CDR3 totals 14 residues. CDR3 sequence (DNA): TGTGCCACCAGCAGTGGGACTAGCGGGGAGACCCAGTACTTC. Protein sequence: CATSSGTSGETQYF.

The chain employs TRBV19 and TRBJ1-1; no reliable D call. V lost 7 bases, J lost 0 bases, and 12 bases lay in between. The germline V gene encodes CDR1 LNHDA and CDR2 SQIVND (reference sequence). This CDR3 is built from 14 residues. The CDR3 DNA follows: TGTGCCAGTATCCCGACGGGAATGAACACTGAAGCTTTCTTT. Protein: CASIPTGMNTEAFF.

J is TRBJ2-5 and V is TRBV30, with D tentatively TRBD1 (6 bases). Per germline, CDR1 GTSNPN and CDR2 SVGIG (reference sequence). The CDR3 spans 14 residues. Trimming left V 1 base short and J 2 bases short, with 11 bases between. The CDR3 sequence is CAWSAGTLQETQYF. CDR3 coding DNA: TGTGCCTGGAGTGCCGGGACACTTCAAGAGACCCAGTACTTC.

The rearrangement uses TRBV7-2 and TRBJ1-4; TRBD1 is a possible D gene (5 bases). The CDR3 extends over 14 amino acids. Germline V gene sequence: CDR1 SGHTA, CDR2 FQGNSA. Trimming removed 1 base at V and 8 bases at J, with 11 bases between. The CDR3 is CASSLGGVGEKLFF. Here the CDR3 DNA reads TGTGCCAGCAGCTTAGGGGGGGTGGGGGAAAAACTGTTTTTT.

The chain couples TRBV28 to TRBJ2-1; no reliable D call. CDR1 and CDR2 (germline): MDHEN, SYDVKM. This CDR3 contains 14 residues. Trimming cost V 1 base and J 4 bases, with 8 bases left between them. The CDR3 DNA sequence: TGTGCCAGCAGTTTATTAGAAAAATACAATGAGCAGTTCTTC. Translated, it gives CASSLLEKYNEQFF.

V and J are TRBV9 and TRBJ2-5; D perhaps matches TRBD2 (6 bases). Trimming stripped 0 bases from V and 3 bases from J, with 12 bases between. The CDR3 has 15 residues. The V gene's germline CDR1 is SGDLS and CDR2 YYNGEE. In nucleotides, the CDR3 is TGTGCCAGCAGCGTAGCTTCGGGAGTGGAAGAGACCCAGTACTTC. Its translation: CASSVASGVEETQYF.

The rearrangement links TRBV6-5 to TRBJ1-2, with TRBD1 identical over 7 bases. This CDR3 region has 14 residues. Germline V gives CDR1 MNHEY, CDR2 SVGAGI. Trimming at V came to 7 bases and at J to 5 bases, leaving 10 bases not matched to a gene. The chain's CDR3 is CASTRLRGLYGYTF. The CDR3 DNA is TGTGCCAGCACTCGGTTAAGGGGGCTGTATGGCTACACCTTC.

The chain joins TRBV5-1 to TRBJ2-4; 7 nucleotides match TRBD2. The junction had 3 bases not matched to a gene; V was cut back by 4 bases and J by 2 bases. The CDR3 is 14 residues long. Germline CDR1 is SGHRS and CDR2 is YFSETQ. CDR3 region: CASSRTSSKNIQYF. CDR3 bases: TGCGCCAGCAGCAGGACTAGTTCCAAAAACATTCAGTACTTC.

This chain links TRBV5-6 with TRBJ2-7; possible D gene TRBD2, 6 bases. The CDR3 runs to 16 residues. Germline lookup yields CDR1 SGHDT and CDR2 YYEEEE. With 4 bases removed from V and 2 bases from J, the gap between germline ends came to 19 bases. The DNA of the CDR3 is TGTGCCAGCAGCGCAGGGACGGGACTGATTACCTACGAGCAGTACTTC. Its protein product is CASSAGTGLITYEQYF.

CDR3 bases: TGTGCCAGCAGCTCCCGCGGGAGCGTCTACAATGAGCAGTTCTTC. Translating gives CASSSRGSVYNEQFF. The V call is TRBV5-4, the J call TRBJ2-1, with 7 bases identical to TRBD2. Germline V gene lookup returns CDR1 SGHNT and CDR2 YYREEE (reference sequence). The CDR3 has 15 residues. V was pared by 3 bases and J by 3 bases, with 6 bases of the junction left unmatched.

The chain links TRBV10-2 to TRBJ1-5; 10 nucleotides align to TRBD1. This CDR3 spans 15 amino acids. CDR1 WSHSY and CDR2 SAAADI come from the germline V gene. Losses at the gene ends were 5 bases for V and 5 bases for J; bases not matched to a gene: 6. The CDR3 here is CASSWTGGDHQPQHF. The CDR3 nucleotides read TGCGCCAGCAGTTGGACAGGGGGGGACCATCAGCCCCAGCATTTT.

CDR3 in DNA: TGTGCCAGCAGTTACCATGGGAGGAACACTGAAGCTTTCTTT. Its protein is CASSYHGRNTEAFF. The chain uses TRBV6-5 and TRBJ1-1; no clear D. V dropped 2 bases and J dropped 1 base, with 8 bases sitting between them. The CDR3 loop spans 14 amino acids. Germline V gene data show CDR1 as MNHEY and CDR2 as SVGAGI.

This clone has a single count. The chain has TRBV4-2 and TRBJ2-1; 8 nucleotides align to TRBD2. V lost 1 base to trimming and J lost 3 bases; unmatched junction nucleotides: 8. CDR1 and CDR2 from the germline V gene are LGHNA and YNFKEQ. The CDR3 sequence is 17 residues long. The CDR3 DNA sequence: TGTGCCAGCAGCCAAGTCGGAGCGGGAGTCATCTACAATGAGCAGTTCTTC. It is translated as CASSQVGAGVIYNEQFF.

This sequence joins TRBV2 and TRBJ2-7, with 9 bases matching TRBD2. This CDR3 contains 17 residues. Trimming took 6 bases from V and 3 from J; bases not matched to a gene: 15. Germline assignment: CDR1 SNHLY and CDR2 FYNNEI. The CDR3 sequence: CASREVSSREGYYEQYF. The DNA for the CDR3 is TGTGCCAGCAGAGAGGTCTCCTCGCGGGAGGGTTACTACGAGCAGTACTTC.

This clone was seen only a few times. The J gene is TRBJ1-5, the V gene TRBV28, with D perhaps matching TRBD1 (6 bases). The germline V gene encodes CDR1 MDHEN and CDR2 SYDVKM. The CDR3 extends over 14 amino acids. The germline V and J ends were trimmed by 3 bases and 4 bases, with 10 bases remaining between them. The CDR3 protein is CASSFDRTNQPQHF. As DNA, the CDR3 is TGTGCCAGCAGTTTCGACAGGACAAATCAGCCCCAGCATTTT.

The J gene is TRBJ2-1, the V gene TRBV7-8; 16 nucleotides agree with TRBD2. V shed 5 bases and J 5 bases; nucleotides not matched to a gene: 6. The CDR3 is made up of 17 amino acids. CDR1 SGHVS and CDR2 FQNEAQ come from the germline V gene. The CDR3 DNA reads TGTGCCAGCAGCATGGGACTAGCGGGAGGGTCCAACAATGAGCAGTTCTTC. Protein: CASSMGLAGGSNNEQFF. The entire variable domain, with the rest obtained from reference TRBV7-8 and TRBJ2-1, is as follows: GAGVSQSPRYKVAKRGQDVALRCDPISGHVSLFWYQQALGQGPEFLTYFQNEAQLDKSGLPSDRFFAERPEGSVSTLKIQRTQQEDSAVYLCASSMGLAGGSNNEQFFGPGTRLTVL.

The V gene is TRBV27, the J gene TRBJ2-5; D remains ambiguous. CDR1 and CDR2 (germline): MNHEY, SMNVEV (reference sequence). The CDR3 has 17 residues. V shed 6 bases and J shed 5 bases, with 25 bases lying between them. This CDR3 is CASSPYLRPLISETQYF. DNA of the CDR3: TGTGCCAGCAGCCCGTACCTCAGGCCGCTTATCTCGGAGACCCAGTACTTC.

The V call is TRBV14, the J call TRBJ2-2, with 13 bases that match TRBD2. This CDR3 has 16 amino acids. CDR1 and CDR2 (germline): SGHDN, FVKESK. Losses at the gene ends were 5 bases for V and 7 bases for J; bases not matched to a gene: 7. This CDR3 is CASSEWTSGRDGELFF. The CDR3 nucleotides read TGTGCCAGCAGCGAGTGGACTAGCGGGAGAGACGGGGAGCTGTTTTTT. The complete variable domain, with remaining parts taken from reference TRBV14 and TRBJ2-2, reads EAGVTQFPSHSVIEKGQTVTLRCDPISGHDNLYWYRRVMGKEIKFLLHFVKESKQDESGMPNNRFLAERTGGTYSTLKVQPAELEDSGVYFCASSEWTSGRDGELFFGEGSRLTVL.

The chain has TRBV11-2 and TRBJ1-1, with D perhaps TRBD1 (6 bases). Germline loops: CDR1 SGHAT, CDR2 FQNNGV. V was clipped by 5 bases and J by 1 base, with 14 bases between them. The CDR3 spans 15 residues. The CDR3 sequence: CASSRPPGQNTEAFF. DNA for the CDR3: TGTGCCAGCAGCAGACCCCCGGGACAGAACACTGAAGCTTTCTTT.

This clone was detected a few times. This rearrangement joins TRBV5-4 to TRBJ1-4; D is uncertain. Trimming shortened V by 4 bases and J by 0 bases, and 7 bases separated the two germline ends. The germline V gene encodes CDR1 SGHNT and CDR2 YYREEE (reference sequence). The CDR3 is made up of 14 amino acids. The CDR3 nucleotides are TGTGCCAGCAGCCGAGATGCAACTAATGAAAAACTGTTTTTT. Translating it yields CASSRDATNEKLFF.

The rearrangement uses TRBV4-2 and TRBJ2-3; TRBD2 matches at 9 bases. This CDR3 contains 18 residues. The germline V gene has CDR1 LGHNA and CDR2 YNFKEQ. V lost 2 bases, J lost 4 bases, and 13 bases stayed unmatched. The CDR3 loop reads CASSQLSLQAGGADTQYF. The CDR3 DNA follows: TGTGCCAGCAGCCAATTGTCATTGCAAGCGGGAGGAGCAGATACGCAGTATTTT.

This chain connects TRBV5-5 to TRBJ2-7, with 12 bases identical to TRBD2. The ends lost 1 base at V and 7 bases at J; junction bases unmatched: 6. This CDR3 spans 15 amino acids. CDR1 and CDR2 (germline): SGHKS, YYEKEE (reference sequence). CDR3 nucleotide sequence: TGTGCCAGCAGCTTGAGGACTAGCGGGACGGGGGAGCAGTACTTC. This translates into CASSLRTSGTGEQYF.

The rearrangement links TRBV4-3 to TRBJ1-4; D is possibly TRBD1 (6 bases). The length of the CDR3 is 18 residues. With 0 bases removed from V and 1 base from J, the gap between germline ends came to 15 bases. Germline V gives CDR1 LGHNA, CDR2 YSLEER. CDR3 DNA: TGCGCCAGCAGCCAAGAAGGGACACACCTCCAAACTAATGAAAAACTGTTTTTT. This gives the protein CASSQEGTHLQTNEKLFF.

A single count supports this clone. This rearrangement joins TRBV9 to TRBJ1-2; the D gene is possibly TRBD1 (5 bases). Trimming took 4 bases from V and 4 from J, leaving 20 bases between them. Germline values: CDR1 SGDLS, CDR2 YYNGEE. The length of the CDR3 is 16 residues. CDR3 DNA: TGTGCCAGCAGCCGCCCGGGGGATAACAGAATCTATGGCTACACCTTC. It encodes CASSRPGDNRIYGYTF.

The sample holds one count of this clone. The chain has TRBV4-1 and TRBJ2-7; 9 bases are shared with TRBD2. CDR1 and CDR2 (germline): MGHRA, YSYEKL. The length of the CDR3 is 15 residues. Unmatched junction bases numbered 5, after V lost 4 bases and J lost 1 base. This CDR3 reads CASSPAGGKSYEQYF. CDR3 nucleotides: TGCGCCAGCAGCCCAGCGGGGGGTAAGTCCTACGAGCAGTACTTC.

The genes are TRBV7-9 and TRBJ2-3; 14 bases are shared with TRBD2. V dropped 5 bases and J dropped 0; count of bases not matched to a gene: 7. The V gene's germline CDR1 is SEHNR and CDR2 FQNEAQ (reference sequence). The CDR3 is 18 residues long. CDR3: CASSPGLAGGLSTDTQYF. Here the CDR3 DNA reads TGTGCCAGCAGCCCTGGACTAGCGGGAGGACTAAGCACAGATACGCAGTATTTT.

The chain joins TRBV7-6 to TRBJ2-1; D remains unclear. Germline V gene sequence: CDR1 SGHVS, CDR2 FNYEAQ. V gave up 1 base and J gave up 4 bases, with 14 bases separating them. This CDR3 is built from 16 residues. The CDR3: CASSLELGGVYNEQFF. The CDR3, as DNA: TGTGCCAGCAGCTTAGAACTCGGTGGAGTTTACAATGAGCAGTTCTTC. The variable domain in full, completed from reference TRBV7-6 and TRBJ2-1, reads GAGVSQSPRYKVTKRGQDVALRCDPISGHVSLYWYRQALGQGPEFLTYFNYEAQQDKSGLPNDRFSAERPEGSISTLTIQRTEQRDSAMYRCASSLELGGVYNEQFFGPGTRLTVL.

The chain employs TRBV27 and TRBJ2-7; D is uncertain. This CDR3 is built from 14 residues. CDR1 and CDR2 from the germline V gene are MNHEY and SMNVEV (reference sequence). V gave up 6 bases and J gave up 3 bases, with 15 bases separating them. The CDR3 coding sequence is TGTGCCAGCAGCAGTCCCCCTTCGTACTACGAGCAGTACTTC. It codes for CASSSPPSYYEQYF.

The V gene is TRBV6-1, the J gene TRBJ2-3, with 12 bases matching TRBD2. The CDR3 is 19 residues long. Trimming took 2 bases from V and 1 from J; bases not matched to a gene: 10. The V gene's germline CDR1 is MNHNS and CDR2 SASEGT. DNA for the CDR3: TGTGCCAGCAGTGAAAGGGTAGCTAGCGGGAGGGGAGGCACAGATACGCAGTATTTT. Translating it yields CASSERVASGRGGTDTQYF.